The source of this T cell receptor (beta chain) is a study of CD8 T cells in Susac syndrome. The CDR3 length is 15 residues. Germline loops: CDR1 DFQATT, CDR2 SNEGSKA (reference sequence). V was cut by 4 bases and J by 1 base, with 14 bases left in between. The RNA input was roughly 0.45 to 1 ug, and it was reverse transcribed with random hexamers. TCRdb re-called the immunoSEQ multiplex PCR reads through MiXCR, storing one row per CDR3 protein. The sample records around 300,000 distinct CDR3 sequences, just over 90% being singletons. Sequencing was carried out using CD4+ T cells from PBMCs. The origin of this receptor is a human donor with multiple sclerosis. The chain combines TRBV20-1 with TRBJ2-4; possibly TRBD1 for D (7 bases). The CDR3 region is CSATSGGWAKNIQYF. The CDR3 nucleotides are TGCAGTGCTACGTCAGGGGGGTGGGCCAAAAACATTCAGTACTTC.